This entry describes one T cell receptor beta chain. Its cognate antigen is unknown. One end of the junction fails to match germline, which may point to a read error. The sample comes from a study of tumor-infiltrating lymphocytes in primary liver carcinoma. Looking at the study overall: Enrolled patients were male and female, aged 30 to 69 years. T1-T3 N0M0 was the stage of the tumors, which were roughly 4.2 to 10 cm across.

The germline V gene encodes CDR1 MNHNY and CDR2 SVGAGI (reference sequence). The CDR3 loop spans 16 amino acids. TCR beta cDNA was made from 500 ng total RNA with a constant-region primer. Construction of TCR beta libraries relied on three successive nested multiplex PCR rounds employing slightly modified ARM-PCR. PCR rounds one and two used TRBV1-TRBV30 forward primers with a C-beta reverse primer for roughly 9 cycles each. From the multiplex PCR reads, TCRdb called clonotypes with MiXCR, one entry per CDR3 protein. The table lists approximately 330,000 distinct CDR3 sequences, less than 70% of them singletons. Findings and caveats of the study: Tumor region pairs shared more overlap than did tumor-adjacent and tumor-blood pairs.

They got blood RNA out of unsorted whole blood and also pulled out germline DNA. The receptor was derived from a man aged 40-49 years with primary liver carcinoma and hepatitis B virus infection. Specimen: peripheral blood. This chain uses TRBV6-6 with TRBJ1-6, with D possibly being TRBD1 (5 bases). The CDR3 region is CASSRQPDKGNSSLHF. The CDR3 nucleotides are TGTGCCAGCAGCCGCCAACCCGACAAGGGGAATTCATCCCTCCACTTT.